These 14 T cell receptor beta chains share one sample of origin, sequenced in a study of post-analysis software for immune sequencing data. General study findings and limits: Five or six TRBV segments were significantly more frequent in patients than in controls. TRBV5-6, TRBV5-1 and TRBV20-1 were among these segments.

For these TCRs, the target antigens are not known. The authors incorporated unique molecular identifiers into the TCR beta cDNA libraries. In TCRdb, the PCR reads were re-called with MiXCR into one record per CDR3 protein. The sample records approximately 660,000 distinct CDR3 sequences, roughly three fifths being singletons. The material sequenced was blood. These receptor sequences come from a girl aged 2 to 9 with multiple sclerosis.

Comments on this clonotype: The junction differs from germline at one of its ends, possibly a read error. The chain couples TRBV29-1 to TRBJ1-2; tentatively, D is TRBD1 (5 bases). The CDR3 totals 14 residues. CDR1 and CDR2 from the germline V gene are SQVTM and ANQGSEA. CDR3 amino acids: CSVVGAGINYGYTF. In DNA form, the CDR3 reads TGTAGCGTTGTAGGGGCAGGGATTAACTATGGCTACACCTTC.

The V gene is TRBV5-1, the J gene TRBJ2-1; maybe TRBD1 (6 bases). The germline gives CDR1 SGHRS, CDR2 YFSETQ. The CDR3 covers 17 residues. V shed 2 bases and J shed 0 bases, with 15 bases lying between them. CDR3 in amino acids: CASSFAKDSRSYNEQFF. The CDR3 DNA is TGCGCCAGCAGCTTTGCTAAGGACAGCCGCTCCTACAATGAGCAGTTCTTC.

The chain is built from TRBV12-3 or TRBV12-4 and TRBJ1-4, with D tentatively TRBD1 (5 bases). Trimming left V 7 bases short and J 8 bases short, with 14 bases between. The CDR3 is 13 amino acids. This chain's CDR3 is CASNQGVEEKLFF. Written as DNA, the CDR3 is TGTGCCAGCAATCAGGGAGTTGAGGAAAAACTGTTTTTT.

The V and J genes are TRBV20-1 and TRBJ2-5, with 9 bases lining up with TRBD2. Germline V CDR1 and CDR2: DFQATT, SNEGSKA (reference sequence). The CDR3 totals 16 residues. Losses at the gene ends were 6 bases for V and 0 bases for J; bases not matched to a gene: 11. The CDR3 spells CSASPGLAGNQETQYF. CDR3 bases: TGCAGTGCCTCCCCTGGGCTAGCGGGGAACCAAGAGACCCAGTACTTC.

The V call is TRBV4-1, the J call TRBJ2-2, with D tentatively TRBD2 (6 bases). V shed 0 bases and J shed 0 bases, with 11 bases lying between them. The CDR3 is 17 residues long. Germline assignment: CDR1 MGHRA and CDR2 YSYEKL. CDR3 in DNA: TGCGCCAGCAGCCAAGACGGGGGAACCGCGAACACCGGGGAGCTGTTTTTT. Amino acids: CASSQDGGTANTGELFF.

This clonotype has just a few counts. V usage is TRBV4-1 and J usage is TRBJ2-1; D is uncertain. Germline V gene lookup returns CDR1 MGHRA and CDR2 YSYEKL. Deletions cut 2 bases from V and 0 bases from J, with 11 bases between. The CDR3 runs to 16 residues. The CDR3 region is CASSQTDISSYNEQFF. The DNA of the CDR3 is TGCGCCAGCAGCCAAACAGACATCAGCTCCTACAATGAGCAGTTCTTC.

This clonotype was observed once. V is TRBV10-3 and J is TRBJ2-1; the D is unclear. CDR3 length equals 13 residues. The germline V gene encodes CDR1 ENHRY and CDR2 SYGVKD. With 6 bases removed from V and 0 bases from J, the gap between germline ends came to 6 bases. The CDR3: CAIRDASYNEQFF. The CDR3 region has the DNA TGTGCCATCAGGGACGCCTCCTACAATGAGCAGTTCTTC.

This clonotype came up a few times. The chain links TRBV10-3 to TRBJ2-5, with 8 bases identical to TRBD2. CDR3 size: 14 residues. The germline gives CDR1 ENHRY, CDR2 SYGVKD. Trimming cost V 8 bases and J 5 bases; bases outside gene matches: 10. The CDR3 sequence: CAIRGGTSMETQYF. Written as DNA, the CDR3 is TGTGCCATCCGGGGAGGGACTAGTATGGAGACCCAGTACTTC.

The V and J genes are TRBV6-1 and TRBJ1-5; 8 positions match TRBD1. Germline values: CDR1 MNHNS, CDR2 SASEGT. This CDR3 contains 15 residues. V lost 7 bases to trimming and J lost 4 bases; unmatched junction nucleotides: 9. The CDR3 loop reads CASNMDREQNQPQHF. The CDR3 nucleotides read TGTGCCAGCAATATGGACAGGGAACAGAATCAGCCCCAGCATTTT.

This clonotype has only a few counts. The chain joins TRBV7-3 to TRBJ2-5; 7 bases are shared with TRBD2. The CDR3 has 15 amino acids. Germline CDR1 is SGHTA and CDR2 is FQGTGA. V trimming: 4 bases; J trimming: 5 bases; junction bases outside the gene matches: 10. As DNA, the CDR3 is TGTGCCAGCAGCTCCAGACTAGCTCCGAGGGAGACCCAGTACTTC. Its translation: CASSSRLAPRETQYF.

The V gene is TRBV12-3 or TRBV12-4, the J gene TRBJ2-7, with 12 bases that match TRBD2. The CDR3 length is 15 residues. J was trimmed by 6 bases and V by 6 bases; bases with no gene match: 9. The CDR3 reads CASSLGTSGRGEQYF. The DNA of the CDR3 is TGTGCCAGCAGCCTCGGGACTAGCGGGCGCGGCGAGCAGTACTTC.

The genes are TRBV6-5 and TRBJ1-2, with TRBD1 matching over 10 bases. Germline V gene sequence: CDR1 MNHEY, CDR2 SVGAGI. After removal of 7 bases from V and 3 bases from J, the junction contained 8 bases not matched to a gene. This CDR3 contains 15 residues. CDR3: CASNPTGTGDYGYTF. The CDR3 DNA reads TGTGCCAGCAATCCAACCGGGACAGGGGACTATGGCTACACCTTC.

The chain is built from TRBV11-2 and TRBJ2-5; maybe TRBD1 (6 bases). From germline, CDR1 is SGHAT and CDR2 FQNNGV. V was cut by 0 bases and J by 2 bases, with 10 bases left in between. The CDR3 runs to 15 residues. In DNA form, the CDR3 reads TGTGCCAGCAGCTTAGATGGGACACCTCAAGAGACCCAGTACTTC. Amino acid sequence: CASSLDGTPQETQYF. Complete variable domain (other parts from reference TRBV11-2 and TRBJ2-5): EAGVAQSPRYKIIEKRQSVAFWCNPISGHATLYWYQQILGQGPKLLIQFQNNGVVDDSQLPKDRFSAERLKGVDSTLKIQPAKLEDSAVYLCASSLDGTPQETQYFGPGTRLLVL.

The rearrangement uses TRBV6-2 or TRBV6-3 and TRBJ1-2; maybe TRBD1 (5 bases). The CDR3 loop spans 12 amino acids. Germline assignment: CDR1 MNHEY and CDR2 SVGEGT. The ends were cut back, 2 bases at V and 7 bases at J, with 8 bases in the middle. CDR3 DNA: TGTGCCAGCAGTTACCAGGGACCTGGCTACACCTTC. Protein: CASSYQGPGYTF.